This T cell receptor (beta chain) was profiled in a study of blood T cell repertoires in COVID-19 (TCRdb year 2020). About the study as a whole: Samples from collaborators originated in the United States, Italy and Spain and spanned both the acute and convalescent phases of COVID-19. A de-identified subject ID, COVID-19 status, age in years and sex were almost always included in the sample metadata. Subjects who had been exposed to COVID-19, were actively infected with it, or had recovered from it provided the deeply sampled blood TCRbeta repertoires that made up the dataset. Where available, HLA class I and class II types were obtained from metadata supplied by the sample provider rather than from assay-based typing. The repertoires were released in a freely available public database meant as a resource for research on the immune response to SARS-CoV-2. The prospective study material was composed of cDNA or gDNA derived from T cells, B-cell-depleted T cells, or PBMCs. Samples came from the ongoing ImmuneRACE study (first 160 participants) plus 1,254 subjects from 6 global collaborators.

The collaborating institutions used their own protocols to collect whole blood in K2EDTA tubes. For TCRbeta analysis, collaborators shipped samples as frozen whole blood, isolated PBMCs, or DNA extracted from either of those sample types. TCRbeta CDR3 regions were amplified from genomic DNA using the immunoSEQ Assay, a bias-controlled multiplex PCR. Turning to the authors' computational methods: Within the assay, amplification of reference gene primers was used to estimate how many nucleated cells each sample contained. Sequence reads were collapsed and filtered to measure the absolute abundance of every unique TCRbeta CDR3 rearrangement. For each sample, productive Simpson clonality was calculated as the square root of Simpson's diversity index over productive rearrangements. The table comes from immuneACCESS by way of TCRdb, which keeps in-frame sequences with V and J called. Part of the clones is missing from these tables; in studies checked, under half for an unresolved V gene and the rest for unknown reasons. Clonal size and the V and J genes are those of that table, whereas D and trimming came from the DNA. The sample table records 25,000 to 30,000 clones; roughly 76% of these occur just once. Approximately 36% of the sample is held by the ten biggest clonotypes.

Overall study outcomes, separate from this receptor: How much clinical and demographic metadata was included differed by source and by participant, and the metadata was provided uncurated.

V loses 5 bases of germline sequence and J loses 0 bases, and the interval between the two ends is 14 bases. The CDR1 and CDR2 encoded by the germline V gene (reference sequence) are LNHDA and SQIVND. The CDR3, from cysteine to phenylalanine, totals 16 residues. The only DNA kept is the CDR3, 48 bases in frame from the first base. This clone showed up just once. There is no known antigen for this receptor. No per-base quality is available; no much larger clone lies one base away. The sequence was collected from a man in his sixties or seventies with acute or convalescent COVID-19. Here the chain combines TRBV19 and TRBJ1-5; the D region possibly corresponds to TRBD1 (6 bases align). What was sequenced was peripheral blood. The nucleotides are TGTGCCAGTAGTTCGGACAGTCAATATAGCAATCAGCCCCAGCATTTT. It is translated as CASSSDSQYSNQPQHF.